The 27 T cell receptor beta chains below all came from one sample that was sequenced in a study of T cell repertoires in cytomegalovirus infection (dated 2019 in TCRdb). The antigens these receptors bind are not known. TCRdb names Illumina HiSeq 1500 as the instrument used. TCRdb passed the public sequencing reads through fastp at Q25 and MiXCR, retaining productive beta sequences. Here each entry gathers all rows of one CDR3 protein and keeps the most common genes and DNA. The sample data list roughly 800,000 distinct CDR3 sequences, and almost 30% of these were observed just once. Of the sample, around 13% is held by the ten largest clones. The treatment or condition label of this sample denotes: in vitro stimulation with specific CMV peptide epitopes to enrich CMV-specific T cells. The source was cultured CD8+ T cells from PBMCs, collected from culture after CMV antigen stimulation. Source of these receptors: a human donor in good health (CMV status not recorded). Some clones in this sample may be carry-over from other donors' samples.

The chain has TRBV6-1 and TRBJ2-1, with a tentative D call TRBD1 (5 bases). The V and J ends lost 8 bases and 8 bases respectively, with 10 bases between them. The CDR3 runs to 11 residues. Germline-derived CDR1 and CDR2 are MNHNS and SASEGT. The CDR3 spells CASLQGDEQFF. The CDR3, as DNA: TGTGCCAGCCTCCAGGGCGATGAGCAGTTCTTC.

Of note for this clonotype: The junction departs from the called germline gene at one end, perhaps through a read error. The chain couples TRBV6-6 to TRBJ2-7, with D tentatively TRBD1 (6 bases). The CDR3 runs to 14 residues. Germline CDR1 and CDR2: MNHNY and SVGAGI (reference sequence). This CDR3 is CASSYSDSTYEQYF. The CDR3, as DNA: TGTGCCAGTAGTTACTCGGACAGTACCTACGAGCAGTACTTC.

The V and J genes are TRBV7-9 and TRBJ2-7, with a possible D match to TRBD2 (6 bases). V lost 4 bases, J lost 2 bases, and 9 bases lay in between. This CDR3 is built from 13 residues. From germline, CDR1 is SEHNR and CDR2 FQNEAQ (reference sequence). CDR3 coding DNA: TGTGCCAGCAGCTCGGGGGTGACCTACGAGCAGTACGTC. Amino acids: CASSSGVTYEQYV.

The V call is TRBV2, the J call TRBJ2-1; 10 nucleotides match TRBD2. Trimming at V came to 8 bases and at J to 3 bases, leaving 19 bases not matched to a gene. Germline V lookup: CDR1 SNHLY, CDR2 FYNNEI. CDR3 size: 19 residues. The CDR3 protein is CASARVGSGGPGFYNEQFF. CDR3 nucleotides: TGTGCCAGCGCCCGGGTCGGTAGCGGGGGGCCCGGCTTCTACAATGAGCAGTTCTTC. Complete variable domain (other parts from reference TRBV2 and TRBJ2-1): EPEVTQTPSHQVTQMGQEVILRCVPISNHLYFYWYRQILGQKVEFLVSFYNNEISEKSEIFDDQFSVERPDGSNFTLKIRSTKLEDSAMYFCASARVGSGGPGFYNEQFFGPGTRLTVL.

In this sample, this clonotype turned up a few times. CDR3 protein: CASSAGGSYEQYV. CDR3 nucleotide sequence: TGTGCCAGCAGCGCGGGAGGCTCCTACGAGCAGTACGTC. The rearrangement links TRBV11-2 to TRBJ2-7; 8 bases map to TRBD2. V trimming: 5 bases; J trimming: 0 bases; junction bases outside the gene matches: 0. The CDR3 spans 13 residues. Germline CDR1 SGHAT, CDR2 FQNNGV.

This clonotype occurred a few times. V usage is TRBV28 and J usage is TRBJ2-1; tentative D call: TRBD2 (5 bases). The germline V and J ends were trimmed by 6 bases and 8 bases, with 20 bases remaining between them. Germline CDR1 MDHEN, CDR2 SYDVKM. The CDR3 consists of 15 residues. CDR3 sequence: CASRTARDFIDEQFF. DNA for the CDR3: TGTGCCAGCAGAACCGCCCGGGATTTCATCGATGAGCAGTTCTTC.

In this sample, this clonotype turned up many times. The chain combines TRBV12-3 or TRBV12-4 with TRBJ1-1; TRBD1 matches at 8 bases. Unmatched junction bases numbered 10, after V lost 5 bases and J lost 5 bases. There are 15 residues in the CDR3. CDR3 in amino acids: CASSPGQGGWTEAFF. The CDR3 DNA follows: TGTGCCAGCAGTCCAGGACAGGGAGGTTGGACTGAAGCTTTCTTT.

The table lists this clonotype with many counts. CDR3 amino acids: CASSFTENDSYNEQFF. In DNA, the CDR3 is TGTGCCAGCAGCTTCACGGAAAACGACTCCTACAATGAGCAGTTCTTC. The chain combines TRBV7-6 with TRBJ2-1, with D unclear. This CDR3 spans 16 amino acids. Trimming took off 3 bases at V and 0 bases at J, with 12 bases between the two ends. The germline V gene has CDR1 SGHVS and CDR2 FNYEAQ.

This clonotype was seen many times. The V and J genes are TRBV12-3 or TRBV12-4 and TRBJ2-1, with D hard to call. The V and J ends lost 6 bases and 8 bases respectively, with 8 bases between them. The CDR3 extends over 11 amino acids. CDR3: CASSPSDEQFF. In DNA, the CDR3 is TGTGCCAGCAGCCCCAGCGATGAGCAGTTCTTC.

The V and J genes are TRBV7-9 and TRBJ2-2; TRBD1 aligns across 8 bases. The germline V gene has CDR1 SEHNR and CDR2 FQNEAQ (reference sequence). Trimming took 7 bases from V and 7 from J; bases not matched to a gene: 5. The CDR3 extends over 13 amino acids. CDR3 protein: CASTQGAFGELFF. The DNA for the CDR3 is TGTGCCAGCACCCAGGGGGCTTTCGGGGAGCTGTTTTTT.

The gene calls are TRBV29-1 and TRBJ1-2, with 7 bases lining up with TRBD1. CDR3 length: 14 residues. J gave up 1 base and V 4 bases, and 6 bases lay outside the gene matches. Germline V lookup: CDR1 SQVTM, CDR2 ANQGSEA. The CDR3 coding sequence is TGCAGCGTTGTAGGATCAGGGGGTAACTATGGCTACACCTTC. It specifies CSVVGSGGNYGYTF.

The V gene is TRBV27, the J gene TRBJ1-5, with D possibly matching TRBD1 (5 bases). Trimming cost V 2 bases and J 6 bases, with 14 bases left between them. This CDR3 contains 15 residues. Germline values: CDR1 MNHEY, CDR2 SMNVEV (reference sequence). In DNA, the CDR3 is TGTGCCAGCAGTTTAGTCTGGCAGGGCGGTCAGCCCCAGCATTTT. Its translation: CASSLVWQGGQPQHF.

This chain uses TRBV28 with TRBJ1-3; D is uncertain. The CDR3 is 13 residues long. V was clipped by 5 bases and J by 6 bases, with 11 bases between them. Looked up from germline, CDR1 is MDHEN and CDR2 is SYDVKM. DNA for the CDR3: TGTGCCAGCAGTCCGCCCGGTAAAAACACCATATATTTT. Amino acids: CASSPPGKNTIYF.

In its sample, this clonotype was seen a few times. The chain combines TRBV12-5 with TRBJ1-2; 8 nucleotides agree with TRBD1. Unmatched junction bases numbered 14, after V lost 0 bases and J lost 5 bases. Germline assignment: CDR1 LGHNT and CDR2 FRNRAP. The CDR3 spans 18 residues. The CDR3 region is CASGLVIRTGRKEYGYTF. In DNA, the CDR3 is TGTGCTAGTGGTTTGGTAATTCGGACAGGGAGGAAGGAATATGGCTACACCTTC.

The V call is TRBV5-1, the J call TRBJ2-3; tentatively, D is TRBD1 (5 bases). The CDR3 has 21 residues. The germline V and J ends were trimmed by 2 bases and 6 bases, with 34 bases remaining between them. Germline-derived CDR1 and CDR2 are SGHRS and YFSETQ. The CDR3 DNA reads as TGCGCCAGCAGCTTAGTTGCTGGGGCTGAACGCACTAACCGGCATTCGGATACGCAGTATTTT. Amino acids: CASSLVAGAERTNRHSDTQYF.

The chain carries TRBV7-9 and TRBJ2-7; 12 nucleotides line up with TRBD2. Per germline, CDR1 SEHNR and CDR2 FQNEAQ (reference sequence). CDR3 length: 15 amino acids. The CDR3 bases are TGTGCCAGCAGCTCTAGCGGGGGGGCCTCCCACGAGCAGTACGTC. This sequence encodes CASSSSGGASHEQYV.

This clonotype was counted between two and nine times. The chain couples TRBV7-6 to TRBJ2-2; TRBD1 agrees at 9 bases. V was clipped by 5 bases and J by 2 bases; unmatched bases: 12. The germline V gene has CDR1 SGHVS and CDR2 FNYEAQ. The CDR3 is 18 amino acids. Here the CDR3 reads CASSRYVRGQGNTGELFF. The DNA of the CDR3 is TGTGCCAGCAGCAGATATGTCCGGGGACAGGGAAACACCGGGGAGCTGTTTTTT.

In its sample, this clonotype was seen many times. The rearrangement links TRBV5-6 to TRBJ2-1; TRBD1 matches 8 bases. After removal of 0 bases from V and 10 bases from J, the junction contained 6 bases not matched to a gene. The CDR3 loop spans 14 amino acids. Germline assignment: CDR1 SGHDT and CDR2 YYEEEE. The DNA for the CDR3 is TGTGCCAGCAGCTTGGCGGACAGGGCAGCCGAGCAGTTCTTC. It encodes CASSLADRAAEQFF.

This clonotype was found many times. This chain connects TRBV7-8 to TRBJ2-1, with TRBD1 identical over 7 bases. The germline CDR1 and CDR2 sequences are SGHVS and FQNEAQ. Trimming took 3 bases from V and 9 from J; bases not matched to a gene: 2. The CDR3 runs to 12 residues. CDR3 sequence (DNA): TGTGCCAGCAGCTTCACAGGGGTTGAGCAGTTCTTC. This codes for CASSFTGVEQFF.

With respect to this clonotype: A read error may explain this, as a much larger clone is one base away. The chain recombines TRBV7-6 with TRBJ2-3; 10 bases agree with TRBD2. This CDR3 spans 15 amino acids. Germline CDR1 is SGHVS and CDR2 is FNYEAQ. The CDR3 bases are TGTGCCAGCAGTCCTACTAGCGGGGCCACAGATACGGAGTATTTT. Its protein is CASSPTSGATDTEYF.

This clonotype turned up a few times. The chain uses TRBV7-9 and TRBJ2-3, with 12 bases matching TRBD1. With 4 bases clipped from V and 2 bases from J, the junction kept 25 bases outside the gene matches. Germline V gene data show CDR1 as SEHNR and CDR2 as FQNEAQ (reference sequence). This CDR3 region has 23 residues. As DNA, the CDR3 is TGTGCCAGCAGCTCTAGAAATAGAGATCCGGGACAGGGGGCATATCTCCACACAGATACGCAGTATTTT. Translation: CASSSRNRDPGQGAYLHTDTQYF.

This clonotype was detected a few times. The rearrangement joins TRBV24-1 to TRBJ1-2; tentative D call: TRBD1 (6 bases). Trimming took off 6 bases at V and 2 bases at J, with 15 bases between the two ends. The CDR3 is 15 residues long. The germline V gene has CDR1 KGHDR and CDR2 SFDVKD. CDR3 nucleotide sequence: TGTGCCACCAGTCCGACCGGGACAAACAACTATGGCTACACCTTC. Its translation: CATSPTGTNNYGYTF.

This clonotype was recorded at least ten times. The V gene is TRBV7-8, the J gene TRBJ1-3; 7 bases match TRBD1. Trimming cost V 3 bases and J 6 bases; bases outside gene matches: 17. The germline V gene has CDR1 SGHVS and CDR2 FQNEAQ. CDR3 size: 18 residues. Written as DNA, the CDR3 is TGTGCCAGCAGCTTGCGCCGCGCTATGACAGGGCCTTTAAACACCATATATTTT. It translates to CASSLRRAMTGPLNTIYF.

This clonotype was detected many times. The chain uses TRBV7-6 and TRBJ2-7, with TRBD1 as a possible D gene (6 bases). Trimming took off 2 bases at V and 2 bases at J, with 10 bases between the two ends. Looked up from germline, CDR1 is SGHVS and CDR2 is FNYEAQ. The CDR3 runs to 14 residues. The CDR3 loop is CASSLPGDPYEQYF. For the CDR3, the DNA is TGTGCCAGCAGCTTACCAGGGGACCCCTACGAGCAGTACTTC.

This clonotype was observed many times. At one end the junction does not follow the germline gene, possibly because of a read error. The CDR3 DNA follows: TGTGCCAGCAGTGATGTTAGTCCTGAGAAGTTCTTC. Translated: CASSDVSPEKFF. The gene calls are TRBV6-1 and TRBJ2-1; the D is unclear. The CDR3 is made up of 12 amino acids. Germline V gene sequence: CDR1 MNHNS, CDR2 SASEGT.

This chain links TRBV20-1 with TRBJ2-7; D is possibly TRBD1 (5 bases). V was cut by 3 bases and J by 0 bases, with 15 bases left in between. Germline-derived CDR1 and CDR2 are DFQATT and SNEGSKA (reference sequence). The CDR3 runs to 15 residues. The CDR3 nucleotides are TGCAGTGCTAGGTCCAGGGCTTCCAGCTCCTACGAGCAGTACTTC. Amino acids: CSARSRASSSYEQYF.

Regarding this clonotype: A much bigger clone sits one base away, suggesting this may be a read error. The genes are TRBV7-9 and TRBJ2-3; D unresolved. This CDR3 spans 13 amino acids. V dropped 1 base and J dropped 2 bases, with 4 bases sitting between them. Germline V CDR1 and CDR2: SEHNR, FQNEAQ (reference sequence). CDR3: CASSLVDTDTQYF. In DNA form, the CDR3 reads TGTGCCAGCAGCTTAGTAGACACAGATACGCAGTATTTT.